Each of the 4 T cell receptor beta chains below was sequenced from the same sample in a study of blood T cells in healthy people across ages. Sample-barcoded 5' priming and a J-beta primer mix drove a second PCR of about 6 to 12 cycles. Each CDR3 protein gets one entry after TCRdb re-called the 5' RACE reads with MiXCR. The sample yields roughly 1,700,000 distinct CDR3 sequences, roughly 30% seen once. Source material: blood. The receptors shown here come from a woman younger than 45 in good health.

The chain joins TRBV20-1 to TRBJ2-3; D gene unclear. Per germline, CDR1 DFQATT and CDR2 SNEGSKA (reference sequence). The CDR3 is 14 amino acids. V was trimmed by 3 bases and J by 2 bases, leaving 12 bases between them. CDR3 region: CSARPRAATDTQYF. CDR3 DNA: TGCAGTGCTAGGCCCCGGGCGGCCACAGATACGCAGTATTTT.

This clonotype has more than one count but fewer than ten. The junction departs from germline at one end; a sequencing error may be responsible. This chain joins TRBV5-1 and TRBJ2-1; D is possibly TRBD1 (5 bases). The V gene's germline CDR1 is SGHRS and CDR2 YFSETQ. The CDR3 sequence is 14 residues long. CDR3 DNA sequence: TGCGCCGGCAGCTCCCGGCAGGGTCGAAATGAGCAGTTCTTC. This encodes CAGSSRQGRNEQFF.

There are a few counts of this clonotype. This chain uses TRBV20-1 with TRBJ1-1; TRBD1 matches 7 bases. This CDR3 spans 13 amino acids. Losses at the gene ends were 0 bases for V and 8 bases for J; bases not matched to a gene: 6. Germline loops: CDR1 DFQATT, CDR2 SNEGSKA (reference sequence). CDR3 DNA: TGCAGTGCTAGAGATCGCCAGGGGGGAGAAGCTTTCTTT. Translation gives CSARDRQGGEAFF.

The sample holds many counts of this clonotype. This chain joins TRBV20-1 and TRBJ2-7, with 7 nucleotides matching TRBD2. The germline V gene encodes CDR1 DFQATT and CDR2 SNEGSKA (reference sequence). With 2 bases clipped from V and 8 bases from J, the junction kept 6 bases outside the gene matches. The CDR3 length is 12 residues. CDR3 bases: TGCAGTGCTAGACTAGCGGCGGGTCAGCAGTACTTC. This encodes CSARLAAGQQYF.